This T cell receptor (beta chain) was identified during a study of shared clonotypes between healthy human individuals. General study results and limits: Blood was the only sampled material, and tissue repertoires likely differ.

The authors sequenced unsorted PBMC DNA on ten immunoSEQ deep assay plates. Generated by immunoSEQ multiplex PCR, the TCRdb table keeps only in-frame clones and is missing some. The sample consists of about 460,000 clones, 70% to 80% of them appearing once. For this clone: The antigen is unknown. A far bigger clonotype differs at one base, so this is likely a read error.

The healthy adult donors were HIV-negative and reported no recent acute infections or vaccinations. The source of this sequence is a woman aged 40 to 55 in good health. Some clones in this sample may be carry-over from other donors' samples. Sequenced sample: PBMCs.

The CDR3 here is CAWGLGSVFQETQYF. CDR3 coding DNA: TGTGCCTGGGGGTTGGGCAGTGTTTTCCAAGAGACCCAGTACTTC. The gene calls are TRBV30 and TRBJ2-5; no definite D call. Trimming took 5 bases from V and 1 from J, leaving 17 bases between them. The CDR3 contains 15 residues. The germline CDR1 and CDR2 sequences are GTSNPN and SVGIG (reference sequence).